Shown below are 8 T cell receptor beta chains from a single sample sequenced in a study of T cells in Graves' hyperthyroidism and ophthalmopathy. Amplification targeted TCR beta CDR3 regions from RNA transcripts. First-round RT-PCR of the TCR CDR3 relied on the HTBI primer set. TCRdb re-called the multiplex PCR reads with MiXCR, one entry per CDR3 protein. The sample records hundreds of thousands of distinct CDR3 sequences, about 35% being singletons. Material: blood. These receptors originate from a woman aged 40 to 49 with Graves' hyperthyroidism.

The rearrangement joins TRBV7-9 to TRBJ2-7, with D perhaps TRBD1 (6 bases). The tail of the sequence fits TRBJ2-1 better, so the J call may be wrong. In germline, CDR1 is SEHNR, CDR2 FQNEAQ (reference sequence). The CDR3 consists of 13 residues. In DNA form, the CDR3 reads TGTGCCAGCAGCTGGGACACCGACAATGAGCAGTTCTTC. Its protein is CASSWDTDNEQFF.

This clonotype was counted only a few times. CDR3 coding DNA: TGTGCCAGCGGCCGGAGGGACTATGGCTACACCTTC. This sequence encodes CASGRRDYGYTF. The rearrangement joins TRBV6-2 or TRBV6-3 to TRBJ1-2, with D unclear. Germline-derived CDR1 and CDR2 are MNHEY and SVGEGT. The CDR3 loop spans 12 amino acids. Trimming took off 8 bases at V and 3 bases at J, with 10 bases between the two ends.

This clonotype occurred a few times. The chain is built from TRBV6-2 or TRBV6-3 and TRBJ1-2; D is ambiguous. The germline gives CDR1 MNHEY, CDR2 SVGEGT. CDR3 length equals 14 residues. V lost 7 bases and J 2 bases, leaving 14 bases between the germline ends. Here the CDR3 reads CASKEDRRNYGYTF. DNA of the CDR3: TGTGCCAGCAAAGAGGACCGAAGGAACTATGGCTACACCTTC.

This clonotype was recorded a few times. The rearrangement joins TRBV28 to TRBJ1-6; D not resolved. This CDR3 has 15 amino acids. The germline V gene encodes CDR1 MDHEN and CDR2 SYDVKM. Trimming took off 3 bases at V and 6 bases at J, with 12 bases between the two ends. CDR3 sequence reads: CASSFGQMRNSPLHF. CDR3 DNA: TGTGCCAGCAGTTTTGGGCAGATGCGTAATTCACCCCTCCACTTT.

The rearrangement links TRBV7-2 to TRBJ1-5; perhaps TRBD1 as D (6 bases). The CDR3 is 15 amino acids. Trimming pared 5 bases from V and 3 bases from J, leaving 14 bases between. Looked up from germline, CDR1 is SGHTA and CDR2 is FQGNSA. CDR3 DNA sequence: TGTGCCAGCAGCCTCCTCCCGGGGGCCAATCAGCCCCAGCATTTT. Its translation: CASSLLPGANQPQHF.

This clonotype was found many times. The V call is TRBV25-1, the J call TRBJ2-7, with D tentatively TRBD2 (6 bases). Germline V lookup: CDR1 MGHDK, CDR2 SYGVNS. Trimming removed 6 bases at V and 1 base at J, with 13 bases between. CDR3 length equals 14 residues. CDR3 sequence reads: CASSPRSGSYEQYF. The CDR3 DNA sequence: TGTGCCAGCAGCCCACGGAGCGGGTCCTACGAGCAGTACTTC.

This clonotype was detected many times. The rearrangement joins TRBV7-8 to TRBJ2-6, with 12 nucleotides matching TRBD2. Germline trimming cut 4 bases from V and 3 bases from J; bases unmatched to any gene: 4. This CDR3 has 17 amino acids. Germline-derived CDR1 and CDR2 are SGHVS and FQNEAQ. CDR3 residues: CASSYRLAGDGANVLTF. CDR3 nucleotide sequence: TGTGCCAGCAGCTATAGACTAGCGGGGGATGGGGCCAACGTCCTGACTTTC. Based on the CDR3 plus reference TRBV7-8 and TRBJ2-6, the full variable domain is GAGVSQSPRYKVAKRGQDVALRCDPISGHVSLFWYQQALGQGPEFLTYFQNEAQLDKSGLPSDRFFAERPEGSVSTLKIQRTQQEDSAVYLCASSYRLAGDGANVLTFGAGSRLTVL.

This clonotype was found many times. The rearrangement uses TRBV2 and TRBJ1-2; possible D gene TRBD1, 6 bases. Germline V gives CDR1 SNHLY, CDR2 FYNNEI. There are 14 residues in the CDR3. Trimming took 9 bases from V and 4 from J, leaving 18 bases between them. The CDR3 sequence: CASEAADSLYGYTF. The CDR3 region has the DNA TGTGCCAGTGAAGCCGCGGACAGCCTCTATGGCTACACCTTC.